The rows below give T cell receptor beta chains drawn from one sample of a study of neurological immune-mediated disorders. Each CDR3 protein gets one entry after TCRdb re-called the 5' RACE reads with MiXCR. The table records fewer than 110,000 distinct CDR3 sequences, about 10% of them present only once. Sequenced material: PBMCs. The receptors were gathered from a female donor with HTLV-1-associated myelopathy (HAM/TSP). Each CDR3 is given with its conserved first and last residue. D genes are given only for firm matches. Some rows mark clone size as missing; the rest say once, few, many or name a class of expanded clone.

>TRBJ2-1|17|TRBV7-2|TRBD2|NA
CASSFSPLAGSYNEQFF
TGTGCCAGCAGCTTCTCCCCGCTAGCGGGGTCCTACAATGAGCAGTTCTTC
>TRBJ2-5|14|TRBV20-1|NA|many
CSASQSTYQETQYF
TGCAGTGCTAGTCAATCGACCTATCAAGAGACCCAGTACTTC
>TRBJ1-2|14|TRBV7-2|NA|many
CASSSPLKESGYTF
TGTGCCAGCAGCTCGCCCTTGAAGGAGAGTGGCTACACCTTC
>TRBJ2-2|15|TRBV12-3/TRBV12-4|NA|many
CASSLSGGGGGELFF
TGTGCCAGCAGTTTAAGTGGCGGGGGCGGCGGGGAGCTGTTTTTT
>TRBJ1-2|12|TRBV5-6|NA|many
CASSLYGYGYTF
TGTGCCAGCAGCTTGTATGGGTATGGCTACACCTTC
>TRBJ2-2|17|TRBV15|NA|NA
CATSRGGIAGTTGELFF
TGTGCCACCAGCAGAGGGGGAATTGCAGGGACAACCGGGGAGCTGTTTTTT
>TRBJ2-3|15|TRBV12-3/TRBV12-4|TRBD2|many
CASSFGGGVRDTQYF
TGTGCCAGCAGTTTCGGCGGGGGGGTCAGAGATACGCAGTATTTT
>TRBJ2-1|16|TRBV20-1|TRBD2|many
CSAGTSGGPSYNEQFF
TGCAGTGCTGGAACTAGCGGGGGACCCTCCTACAATGAGCAGTTCTTC
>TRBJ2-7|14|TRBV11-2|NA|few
CASSPTWGPYEQYF
TGTGCCAGCAGCCCCACGTGGGGACCCTACGAGCAGTACTTC
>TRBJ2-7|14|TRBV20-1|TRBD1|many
CSAKLQGVSYEQYF
TGCAGTGCTAAGCTACAGGGGGTATCCTACGAGCAGTACTTC
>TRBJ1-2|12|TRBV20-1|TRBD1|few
CSARDTGDGYTF
TGCAGTGCTAGAGATACAGGGGATGGCTACACCTTC
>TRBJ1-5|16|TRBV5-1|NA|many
CASSPVGRDSNQPQHF
TGCGCCAGCAGCCCGGTGGGGAGGGATAGCAATCAGCCCCAGCATTTT
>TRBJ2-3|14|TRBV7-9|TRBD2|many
CASEGLAGTDTQYF
TGTGCCAGTGAAGGACTAGCGGGGACAGATACGCAGTATTTT
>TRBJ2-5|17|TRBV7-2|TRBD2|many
CASSPRVIAGRQETQYF
TGTGCCAGCAGCCCCCGCGTGATAGCGGGAAGACAAGAGACCCAGTACTTC
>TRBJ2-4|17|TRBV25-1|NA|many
CASSVSAGVGSKNIQYF
TGTGCCAGCAGTGTCTCCGCCGGAGTTGGGTCCAAAAACATTCAGTACTTC
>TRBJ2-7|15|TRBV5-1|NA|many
CASSLYSGAAYEQYF
TGCGCCAGCAGCTTGTATTCCGGGGCTGCCTACGAGCAGTACTTC
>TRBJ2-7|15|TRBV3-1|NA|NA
CASSQEGSSSYEQYF
TGTGCCAGCAGCCAAGAAGGCAGCAGCTCCTACGAGCAGTACTTC
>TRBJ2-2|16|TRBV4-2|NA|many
CASSQAQGANTGELFF
TGTGCCAGCAGCCAAGCGCAAGGTGCGAACACCGGGGAGCTGTTTTTT
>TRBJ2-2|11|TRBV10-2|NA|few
CASSETGELFF
TGCGCCAGCAGTGAGACCGGGGAGCTGTTTTTT
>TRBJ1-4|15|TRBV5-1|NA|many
CASSEKTGSNEKLFF
TGCGCCAGCAGCGAGAAAACAGGGTCCAATGAAAAACTGTTTTTT
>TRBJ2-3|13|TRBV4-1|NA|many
CASSQDRRDTQYF
TGCGCCAGCAGCCAAGATAGACGGGATACGCAGTATTTT
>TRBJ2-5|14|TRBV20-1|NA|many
CSGTRGGLKETQYF
TGCAGTGGGACTAGAGGGGGTTTAAAGGAGACCCAGTACTTC
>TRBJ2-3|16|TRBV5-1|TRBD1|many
CASSLGDRDYTDTQYF
TGCGCCAGCAGCTTGGGGGACAGGGATTACACAGATACGCAGTATTTT
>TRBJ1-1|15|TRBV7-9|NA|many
CASSLRGGEYTEAFF
TGTGCCAGCAGCTTACGCGGGGGGGAGTACACTGAAGCTTTCTTT
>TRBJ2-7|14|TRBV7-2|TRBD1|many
CASSLRDSSYEQYF
TGTGCCAGCAGCCTTCGGGACAGTTCCTACGAGCAGTACTTC
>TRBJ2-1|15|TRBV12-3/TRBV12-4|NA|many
CASGLDASSYNEQFF
TGTGCCAGCGGATTGGACGCAAGCTCCTACAATGAGCAGTTCTTC
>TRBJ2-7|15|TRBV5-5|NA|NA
CASSLSGDDTYEQYF
TGTGCCAGCAGCTTGTCTGGGGACGACACCTACGAGCAGTACTTC
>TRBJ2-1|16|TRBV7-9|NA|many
CASSLGRGAYYNEQFF
TGTGCCAGCAGCTTAGGAAGAGGGGCCTACTACAATGAGCAGTTCTTC
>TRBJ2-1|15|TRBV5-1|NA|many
CASSFLPGRNNEQFF
TGCGCCAGCAGCTTCCTCCCGGGGAGAAACAATGAGCAGTTCTTC
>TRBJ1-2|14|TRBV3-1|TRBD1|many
CASSPQDRVGGYTF
TGTGCCAGCAGCCCCCAGGACAGGGTTGGGGGCTACACCTTC
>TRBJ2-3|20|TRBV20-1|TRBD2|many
CSARVHLPGLAGWGTDTQYF
TGCAGTGCTAGAGTCCACTTACCGGGACTAGCGGGGTGGGGAACAGATACGCAGTATTTT
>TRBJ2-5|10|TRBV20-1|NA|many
CSARRETQYF
TGCAGTGCTAGAAGGGAGACCCAGTACTTC
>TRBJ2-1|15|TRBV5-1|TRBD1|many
CASSYGQGAYNEQFF
TGCGCCAGCAGCTACGGACAGGGGGCGTACAATGAGCAGTTCTTC
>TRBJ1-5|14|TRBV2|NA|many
CASSEYRTDQPQHF
TGTGCCAGCAGTGAATATCGGACGGATCAGCCCCAGCATTTT
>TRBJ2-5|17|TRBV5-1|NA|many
CASSPGVYTTLGETQYF
TGCGCCAGCAGCCCGGGCGTGTACACCACCCTGGGGGAGACCCAGTACTTC
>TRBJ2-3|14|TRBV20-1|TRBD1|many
CSAMADRGTDTQYF
TGCAGTGCTATGGCGGACAGGGGCACAGATACGCAGTATTTT
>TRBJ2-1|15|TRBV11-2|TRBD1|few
CASSSPRDRGDEQFF
TGTGCCAGCAGCTCTCCCCGGGACAGGGGCGATGAGCAGTTCTTC
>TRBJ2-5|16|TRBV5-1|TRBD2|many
CASSFVGGGLQETQYF
TGCGCCAGCAGCTTTGTGGGGGGGGGACTCCAAGAGACCCAGTACTTC
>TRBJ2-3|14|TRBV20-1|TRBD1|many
CSARTGLSTDTQYF
TGCAGTGCTCGGACAGGGTTAAGTACAGATACGCAGTATTTT
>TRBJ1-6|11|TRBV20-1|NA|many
CSAADGVFLHF
TGCAGTGCCGCCGACGGCGTTTTCCTCCACTTT
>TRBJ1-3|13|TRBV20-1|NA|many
CSARARMGNTIYF
TGCAGTGCTAGAGCCAGGATGGGAAACACCATATATTTT
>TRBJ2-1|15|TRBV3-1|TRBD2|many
CASSQGLAGGNEQFF
TGTGCCAGCAGCCAGGGACTAGCGGGGGGCAATGAGCAGTTCTTC
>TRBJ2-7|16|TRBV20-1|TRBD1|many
CSARGGQGASSYEQYF
TGCAGTGCTAGAGGTGGACAGGGGGCCAGCTCCTACGAGCAGTACTTC